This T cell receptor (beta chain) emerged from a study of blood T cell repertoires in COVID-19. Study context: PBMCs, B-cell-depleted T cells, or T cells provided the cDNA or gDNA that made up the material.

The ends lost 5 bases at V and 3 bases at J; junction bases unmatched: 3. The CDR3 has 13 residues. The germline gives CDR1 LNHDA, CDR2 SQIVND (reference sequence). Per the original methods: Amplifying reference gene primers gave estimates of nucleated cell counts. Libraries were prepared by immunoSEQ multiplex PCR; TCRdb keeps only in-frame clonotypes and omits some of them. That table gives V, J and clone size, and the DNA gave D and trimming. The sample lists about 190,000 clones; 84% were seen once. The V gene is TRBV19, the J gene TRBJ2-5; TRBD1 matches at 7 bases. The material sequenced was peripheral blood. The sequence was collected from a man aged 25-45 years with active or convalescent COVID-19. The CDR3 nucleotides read TGTGCCAGTAGTCTGGGACAGAAAGAGACCCAGTACTTC. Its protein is CASSLGQKETQYF.